Each of the 6 T cell receptor beta chains below was sequenced from the same sample in a study of shared clonotypes between healthy human individuals. Some clones are missing from TCRdb's copy, which holds only in-frame ones; the method was immunoSEQ multiplex PCR. The data contain 2 million to 2.5 million clones, 95% of them singletons. The sample taken for sequencing was naive CD4+ T cells sorted from blood. As to subset: CD45RA+ positively selected. These receptors originate from a man between 18 and 29 years old in good health.

V usage is TRBV28 and J usage is TRBJ1-2, with D tentatively TRBD1 (6 bases). The CDR3 is 14 residues long. Trimming removed 2 bases at V and 6 bases at J, with 13 bases between. Germline lookup yields CDR1 MDHEN and CDR2 SYDVKM. CDR3 protein: CASSLVDRSNGYTF. The CDR3 DNA reads as TGTGCCAGCAGTTTAGTCGACAGGTCGAATGGCTACACCTTC.

This chain connects TRBV7-9 to TRBJ1-1; 9 positions agree with TRBD1. This CDR3 comprises 16 residues. With V trimmed by 5 bases and J by 4 bases, 11 bases remained unmatched. CDR1 SEHNR and CDR2 FQNEAQ come from the germline V gene (reference sequence). This CDR3 is CASSPRRDRESTEAFF. CDR3 in DNA: TGTGCCAGCAGCCCACGACGGGACAGGGAGAGCACTGAAGCTTTCTTT.

On this clone itself: In the same sample, other DNA sequences code for this CDR3. The V call is TRBV5-1, the J call TRBJ1-2; no clear D. CDR3 length equals 14 residues. CDR1 and CDR2 (germline): SGHRS, YFSETQ. With 0 bases removed from V and 0 bases from J, the gap between germline ends came to 6 bases. The DNA for the CDR3 is TGCGCCAGCAGCTTGGGAGCAGCTAACTATGGCTACACCTTC. Its translation: CASSLGAANYGYTF.

The CDR3 loop is CASSWGLTNAFF. The CDR3 DNA is TGTGCCAGCAGTTGGGGATTGACAAACGCTTTCTTT. This chain joins TRBV28 and TRBJ1-1; D remains ambiguous. Germline CDR1 reads MDHEN; CDR2 reads SYDVKM. This CDR3 has 12 residues. The V gene lost 4 bases and the J gene lost 11 bases, with 14 bases spanning the gap.

The J gene is TRBJ2-3, the V gene TRBV2; 8 positions match TRBD2. Germline CDR1 is SNHLY and CDR2 is FYNNEI. The CDR3 runs to 16 residues. Trimming at V came to 2 bases and at J to 0 bases, leaving 4 bases not matched to a gene. The CDR3 loop is CASSETLAGSTDTQYF. CDR3 nucleotide sequence: TGTGCCAGCAGTGAAACGCTAGCGGGTAGCACAGATACGCAGTATTTT. The full variable domain, with the rest looked up from reference TRBV2 and TRBJ2-3, is EPEVTQTPSHQVTQMGQEVILRCVPISNHLYFYWYRQILGQKVEFLVSFYNNEISEKSEIFDDQFSVERPDGSNFTLKIRSTKLEDSAMYFCASSETLAGSTDTQYFGPGTRLTVL.

The chain is built from TRBV11-3 and TRBJ2-2; D perhaps matches TRBD2 (5 bases). Trimming cost V 5 bases and J 2 bases, with 9 bases left between them. This CDR3 is built from 14 residues. The germline CDR1 and CDR2 sequences are SGHNT and YENEEA. The CDR3 DNA is TGTGCCAGCAGCCCAGGACTTAACACCGGGGAGCTGTTTTTT. Its translation: CASSPGLNTGELFF.